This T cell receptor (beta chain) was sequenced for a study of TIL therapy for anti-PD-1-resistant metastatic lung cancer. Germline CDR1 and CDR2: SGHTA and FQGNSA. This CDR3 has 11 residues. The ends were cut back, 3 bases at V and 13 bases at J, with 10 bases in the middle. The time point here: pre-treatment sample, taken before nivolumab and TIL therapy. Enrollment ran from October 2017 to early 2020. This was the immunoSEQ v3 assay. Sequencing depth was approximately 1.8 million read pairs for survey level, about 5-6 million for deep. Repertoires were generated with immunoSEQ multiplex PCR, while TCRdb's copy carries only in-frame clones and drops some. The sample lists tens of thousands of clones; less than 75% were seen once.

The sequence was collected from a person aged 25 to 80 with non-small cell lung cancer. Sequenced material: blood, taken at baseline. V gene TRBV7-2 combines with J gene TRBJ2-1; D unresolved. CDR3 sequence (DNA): TGTGCCAGCAGCTTGTCGGCCTACCAGTTCTTC. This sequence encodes CASSLSAYQFF.